One sample yielded the 21 T cell receptor beta chains listed below, sequenced in a study of CXCR3-negative and CXCR3-positive naive CD8 T cells. Study-wide points: Naive cells that were CXCR3-positive had more hydrophobic TRB CDR3s (compared with CXCR3-negative naive cells).

No antigen is known for these receptors. The TRB libraries of cDNA were built by UMI-labeled 5' RACE. TCRdb re-called the 5' RACE reads; one entry per CDR3 protein, DNA not given. The listing contains under 150,000 distinct CDR3 sequences. Sequencing was done on a sample of naive CXCR3+ CD8+ T cells from blood. Subset described: CD45RO-CCR7+CD27+CD95- naive CD8+ T cells expressing CXCR3 (TNR3+). These receptors all come from a human donor in good health. Some clones in this sample may be carry-over from other donors' samples.

J is TRBJ2-7 and V is TRBV7-9; as DNA is missing, the TRBD2 call by TCRdb cannot be tested. Germline V gene data show CDR1 as SEHNR and CDR2 as FQNEAQ (reference sequence). The CDR3 sequence is 18 residues long. CDR3 region: CASSFRASGRGGFHEQYF. The whole variable domain, filled in from reference TRBV7-9 and TRBJ2-7, reads DTGVSQNPRHKITKRGQNVTFRCDPISEHNRLYWYRQTLGQGPEFLTYFQNEAQLEKSRLLSDRFSAERPKGSFSTLEIQRTEQGDSAMYLCASSFRASGRGGFHEQYFGPGTRLTVT.

CDR3 region: CASSFLGDPIYEQYF. The gene calls are TRBV7-9 and TRBJ2-7; the D call of TRBD2 rests on TCRdb alone, since no DNA is present to check it. Looked up from germline, CDR1 is SEHNR and CDR2 is FQNEAQ (reference sequence). This CDR3 has 15 residues.

This rearrangement joins TRBV20-1 to TRBJ2-7. There are 15 residues in the CDR3. Germline V gene sequence: CDR1 DFQATT, CDR2 SNEGSKA (reference sequence). This chain's CDR3 is CSARDLSGRPYEQYF.

The rearrangement joins TRBV7-9 to TRBJ2-2; TCRdb names TRBD1, which stays unverified in the absence of DNA. The CDR3 covers 17 residues. CDR1 and CDR2 from the germline V gene are SEHNR and FQNEAQ (reference sequence). The CDR3 loop is CASSLEGDREATGELFF.

The chain has TRBV14 and TRBJ2-7; TCRdb's D gene call, TRBD2, goes unchecked for lack of DNA. The CDR3 has 15 amino acids. Germline V CDR1 and CDR2: SGHDN, FVKESK. The CDR3 loop is CASSLGTTSSYEQYF.

V is TRBV6-6 and J is TRBJ1-1. Germline V gives CDR1 MNHNY, CDR2 SVGAGI (reference sequence). This CDR3 contains 16 residues. CDR3 loop: CASSYPFGLLNTEAFF.

The chain is built from TRBV29-1 and TRBJ2-3; TCRdb's D call, TRBD1, is unchecked because there is no DNA. The CDR3 contains 12 residues. CDR1 is SQVTM and CDR2 is ANQGSEA in the germline V gene. The chain's CDR3 is CSVPGTGGAQYF.

The chain couples TRBV29-1 to TRBJ2-3; TCRdb picks TRBD1, but there is no DNA to check that call. CDR1 SQVTM and CDR2 ANQGSEA come from the germline V gene. The CDR3 is made up of 14 amino acids. The CDR3 sequence: CSVPLPGRSDTQYF.

The chain uses TRBV7-9 and TRBJ2-1; no DNA is available, so the TRBD1 call from TCRdb remains unchecked. The CDR3 runs to 15 residues. Per the germline V gene, CDR1 is SEHNR and CDR2 is FQNEAQ (reference sequence). The CDR3 sequence is CASSLAVGQGHEQFF.

The gene calls are TRBV28 and TRBJ2-3; TCRdb designates TRBD1, a call that cannot be tested without DNA. The CDR3 is 15 residues long. Germline loops: CDR1 MDHEN, CDR2 SYDVKM. The CDR3 sequence: CASSPGIPSTDTQYF.

The J gene is TRBJ1-1, the V gene TRBV10-3; TCRdb names TRBD1, which stays unverified in the absence of DNA. The CDR3 totals 15 residues. The V gene's germline CDR1 is ENHRY and CDR2 SYGVKD. CDR3 residues: CAISESGTGNTEAFF.

The chain is built from TRBV28 and TRBJ2-5; with no DNA, the TCRdb D assignment of TRBD2 cannot be verified. The CDR3 covers 15 residues. In germline, CDR1 is MDHEN, CDR2 SYDVKM. The CDR3 sequence is CASSLIGGALGTQYF. Drawing the rest from reference TRBV28 and TRBJ2-5, the complete variable domain is DVKVTQSSRYLVKRTGEKVFLECVQDMDHENMFWYRQDPGLGLRLIYFSYDVKMKEKGDIPEGYSVSREKKERFSLILESASTNQTSMYLCASSLIGGALGTQYFGPGTRLLVL.

V is TRBV14 and J is TRBJ2-1; the TCRdb D gene call, TRBD2, has no DNA to confirm it. Germline lookup yields CDR1 SGHDN and CDR2 FVKESK. The CDR3 sequence is 16 residues long. The CDR3 here is CASSQVSGRTGNEQFF.

The chain uses TRBV24-1 and TRBJ2-2; lacking DNA, the TRBD1 call made by TCRdb goes unchecked. Germline assignment: CDR1 KGHDR and CDR2 SFDVKD. The CDR3 spans 16 residues. CDR3 region: CATSDARTGRTGELFF.

V usage is TRBV3-1 and J usage is TRBJ1-3. The CDR3 consists of 15 residues. In germline, CDR1 is LGHDT, CDR2 YNNKEL (reference sequence). The CDR3 loop is CASSEDSLSGNTIYF.

J is TRBJ2-7 and V is TRBV29-1; the D gene TCRdb calls, TRBD1, cannot be checked with no DNA. Germline CDR1 and CDR2: SQVTM and ANQGSEA. CDR3 length equals 14 residues. The CDR3 sequence: CSGPGTGRTYEQYF.

The V gene is TRBV12-3 or TRBV12-4, the J gene TRBJ2-3. The CDR3 runs 13 residues. CDR3 residues: CASESPHTDTQYF.

The rearrangement uses TRBV7-9 and TRBJ2-5; with no DNA, the TCRdb D assignment of TRBD1 cannot be verified. CDR3 length: 19 residues. The germline V gene has CDR1 SEHNR and CDR2 FQNEAQ (reference sequence). The CDR3 reads CASSSSIGQGVTIQETQYF.

This chain uses TRBV21-1 with TRBJ2-3; TCRdb proposes TRBD2, but this gene call is untestable without DNA. TRBV21-1 is flagged as a pseudogene. This CDR3 has 18 residues. CDR3 sequence: CASSARLAGYHPPDTQYF.

This chain uses TRBV2 with TRBJ1-6; the D call from TCRdb, TRBD1, cannot be confirmed without DNA. The germline V gene encodes CDR1 SNHLY and CDR2 FYNNEI. The CDR3 length is 15 residues. The chain's CDR3 is CASRSHRDPNSPLHF.

This rearrangement joins TRBV7-2 to TRBJ1-1; TCRdb gives TRBD1 as the D gene, but with no DNA this cannot be confirmed. Germline CDR1 reads SGHTA; CDR2 reads FQGNSA. The CDR3 loop spans 16 amino acids. The CDR3 loop reads CASSLETGGLGTEAFF.